The clone carrying this TCR beta chain was counted a few times. The antigen remains unidentified. The data were obtained in a study of cytomegalovirus exposure and HLA in healthy donors. Notes on the study in general: As a later analysis revealed, most CMV-associated TCR beta chains appeared HLA-restricted. In vitro testing confirmed a few CMV-associated chains as specific for CMV antigens. A later analysis linked a missense variant in DCLRE1C to the trimming of TCR beta V and J genes.

PCR used 60 Vbeta primers and 13 Jbeta primers. Here immunoSEQ multiplex PCR was the method, and the copy in TCRdb shows in-frame clones only, minus some. Of 180,000 or so clones in the sample, about 85% are singletons; the top ten hold around 1.4%. The CDR3 extends over 15 amino acids. Germline V gene data show CDR1 as SGHRS and CDR2 as YFSETQ. V dropped 0 bases and J dropped 5 bases, with 14 bases sitting between them. Input material: PBMCs. The TCR comes from a girl aged 10 to 17 in good health and CMV-seropositive. This chain connects TRBV5-1 to TRBJ2-5, with D uncertain. This chain's CDR3 is CASSLADAALETQYF. CDR3 DNA: TGCGCCAGCAGCTTGGCCGACGCGGCTCTGGAGACCCAGTACTTC.